The 19 T cell receptor beta chains listed next were all sequenced from one sample in a study of T-cell reconstitution after alpha-beta-depleted transplantation in children. Preparing the TCRbeta library involved the use of unique molecular identifiers. Via MiXCR, TCRdb re-called the PCR reads, giving one row per CDR3 protein. Found here are 900,000 or so distinct CDR3 sequences, about 16% of them singletons; the top ten hold just under 5%. The specimen comprised PBMCs, mostly from graft donor cells, sampled 360 days after TCRalphabeta/CD19-depleted stem cell transplant. The receptors originated from a male patient under 18 who had a stem cell transplant for acute lymphoblastic leukemia, so the T cells may come from the graft donor.

The chain joins TRBV7-8 to TRBJ2-1; TRBD1 might be the D (8 bases). Deletions cut 7 bases from V and 5 bases from J, with 24 bases between. CDR3 size: 17 residues. The germline gives CDR1 SGHVS, CDR2 FQNEAQ. The CDR3 protein is CASKRGGRQGWNNEQFF. CDR3 sequence (DNA): TGTGCCAGCAAGAGGGGGGGGAGACAGGGGTGGAACAATGAGCAGTTCTTC.

This clonotype was observed a handful of times. CDR3: CASSASGLAALTDTQYF. The CDR3 bases are TGTGCCAGCAGTGCCTCGGGACTAGCGGCCCTCACAGATACGCAGTATTTT. The chain is built from TRBV12-3 or TRBV12-4 and TRBJ2-3; TRBD2 agrees at 11 bases. V lost 5 bases and J lost 2; bases outside the gene matches: 9. CDR3 length: 17 residues.

This clonotype was seen only a few times. The V call is TRBV3-1, the J call TRBJ2-3; 7 bases align to TRBD2. The germline gives CDR1 LGHDT, CDR2 YNNKEL (reference sequence). CDR3 size: 17 residues. The V segment lost 1 base and the J segment 4 bases; nucleotides outside the gene matches: 11. The CDR3 loop is CASSQGYAGVHADTQYF. CDR3 in DNA: TGTGCCAGCAGCCAAGGTTATGCGGGAGTTCACGCAGATACGCAGTATTTT.

The count of this clonotype is one. The V and J genes are TRBV15 and TRBJ2-7, with TRBD2 identical over 11 bases. V lost 6 bases and J lost 6; bases outside the gene matches: 10. This CDR3 comprises 15 residues. Germline values: CDR1 LNHNV, CDR2 YYDKDF (reference sequence). The CDR3 is CATRKLAGAPSEQYF. CDR3 nucleotides: TGTGCCACCAGAAAACTAGCGGGGGCTCCGAGCGAGCAGTACTTC.

The CDR3 reads CASGDSNLNTGELFF. The CDR3 nucleotides are TGTGCCAGCGGGGACTCGAACCTGAACACCGGGGAGCTGTTTTTT. The chain couples TRBV7-3 to TRBJ2-2; D is perhaps TRBD2 (6 bases). Per germline, CDR1 SGHTA and CDR2 FQGTGA. The CDR3 totals 15 residues. Trimming cost V 8 bases and J 1 base, with 14 bases left between them.

In its sample, this clonotype was seen a few times. The chain couples TRBV20-1 to TRBJ2-4; the match to TRBD2 covers 7 bases. Germline V gives CDR1 DFQATT, CDR2 SNEGSKA (reference sequence). V lost 3 bases, J lost 1 base, and 6 bases stayed unmatched. The CDR3 totals 15 residues. CDR3 residues: CSASGRETAKNIQYF. For the CDR3, the DNA is TGCAGTGCTAGTGGGCGGGAGACGGCCAAAAACATTCAGTACTTC.

The chain has TRBV2 and TRBJ1-1; D is undetermined. The CDR3 loop spans 13 amino acids. Germline assignment: CDR1 SNHLY and CDR2 FYNNEI. V was clipped by 1 base and J by 1 base, with 4 bases between them. CDR3 in amino acids: CASSEVRNTEAFF. Written as DNA, the CDR3 is TGTGCCAGCAGTGAAGTTAGGAACACTGAAGCTTTCTTT.

This clonotype showed up just a few times. This rearrangement joins TRBV12-3 or TRBV12-4 to TRBJ2-3; D is uncertain. V lost 2 bases and J 2 bases, leaving 5 bases between the germline ends. The CDR3 totals 13 residues. In DNA form, the CDR3 reads TGTGCCAGCAGTTTATGGACCACAGATACGCAGTATTTT. Translating it yields CASSLWTTDTQYF.

This clonotype was seen more than once but under ten times. V and J are TRBV10-3 and TRBJ1-6, with a weak D call TRBD1 (5 bases). Germline loops: CDR1 ENHRY, CDR2 SYGVKD. CDR3 length: 15 residues. V was pared by 4 bases and J by 7 bases, with 14 bases between. CDR3 sequence (DNA): TGTGCCATCAGTGCAGAAGGGGCCAGCAATTCACCCCTCCACTTT. Translating it yields CAISAEGASNSPLHF.

The chain combines TRBV7-9 with TRBJ1-4; 7 positions agree with TRBD1. The CDR3 is 17 amino acids. Trimming cost V 1 base and J 8 bases; bases outside gene matches: 13. Germline values: CDR1 SEHNR, CDR2 FQNEAQ (reference sequence). This chain's CDR3 is CASSLDDLTGQQEKLFF. The DNA for the CDR3 is TGTGCCAGCAGCTTAGATGACCTGACAGGGCAGCAGGAAAAACTGTTTTTT.

This clonotype was seen a handful of times. The J gene is TRBJ1-2, the V gene TRBV7-8, with TRBD1 matching over 9 bases. V was pared by 0 bases and J by 2 bases, with 4 bases of the junction left unmatched. The CDR3 covers 16 residues. CDR1 SGHVS and CDR2 FQNEAQ come from the germline V gene. The CDR3 nucleotides are TGTGCCAGCAGCTTAGCGGGGACAGGGTGGAACTATGGCTACACCTTC. Translating gives CASSLAGTGWNYGYTF.

For this clonotype: A much bigger clone sits one base away, suggesting this may be a read error. This chain uses TRBV7-6 with TRBJ1-3; D remains unclear. Looked up from germline, CDR1 is SGHVS and CDR2 is FNYEAQ. This CDR3 has 12 amino acids. V was clipped by 5 bases and J by 2 bases, with 4 bases between them. As DNA, the CDR3 is TGTGCCAGCAGCATCACTGGAAACACCATATATTTT. Encoded protein: CASSITGNTIYF.

The chain has TRBV29-1 and TRBJ1-2; no reliable D call. The CDR3 loop spans 13 amino acids. Trimming cost V 6 bases and J 8 bases, with 19 bases left between them. CDR1 and CDR2 (germline): SQVTM, ANQGSEA. The CDR3 loop reads CSVRSKEFRGYTF. CDR3 bases: TGCAGCGTACGCTCCAAAGAGTTCAGGGGCTACACCTTC.

Ten or more counts support this clonotype. The chain is built from TRBV12-3 or TRBV12-4 and TRBJ2-1; either TRBD1 or TRBD2 may fit D (5 bases each). The length of the CDR3 is 13 residues. V gave up 5 bases and J gave up 6 bases, with 11 bases separating them. In DNA form, the CDR3 reads TGTGCCAGCAGTCAGGGTCTAGCCAATGAGCAGTTCTTC. Amino acid sequence: CASSQGLANEQFF.

With regard to this clonotype: A much larger clone sits a single nucleotide away, making a read error possible. The genes are TRBV6-4 and TRBJ2-3; D is possibly TRBD2 (6 bases). V dropped 4 bases and J dropped 2 bases, with 13 bases sitting between them. The CDR3 runs 15 residues. Germline assignment: CDR1 MRHNA and CDR2 SNTAGT. CDR3 sequence: CASSGGAGITDTQYF. Here the CDR3 DNA reads TGTGCCAGCAGTGGCGGCGCGGGGATCACAGATACGCAGTATTTT.

This clonotype came up a few times. The chain carries TRBV10-3 and TRBJ2-5; D not resolved. The CDR3 is made up of 13 amino acids. V dropped 3 bases and J dropped 7 bases, with 12 bases sitting between them. Germline lookup yields CDR1 ENHRY and CDR2 SYGVKD. CDR3 DNA sequence: TGTGCCATCAGTGAAATGGGCTTCGGGACCCAGTACTTC. This gives the protein CAISEMGFGTQYF.

This sequence joins TRBV29-1 and TRBJ1-1; D is uncertain. With 6 bases removed from V and 4 bases from J, the gap between germline ends came to 15 bases. From germline, CDR1 is SQVTM and CDR2 ANQGSEA. CDR3 length: 13 residues. The CDR3 loop reads CSVNGWLSTEAFF. For the CDR3, the DNA is TGCAGCGTAAATGGGTGGTTGAGCACTGAAGCTTTCTTT.

The chain has TRBV7-6 and TRBJ2-5; D remains unclear. This CDR3 has 14 amino acids. CDR1 SGHVS and CDR2 FNYEAQ come from the germline V gene. V lost 1 base, J lost 4 bases, and 10 bases lay in between. CDR3 sequence reads: CASSLVGNRETQYF. The CDR3 DNA sequence: TGTGCCAGCAGCTTAGTGGGCAACCGAGAGACCCAGTACTTC.

This clonotype was detected only a few times. V usage is TRBV6-5 and J usage is TRBJ2-1, with D perhaps matching TRBD2 (5 bases). Trimming shortened V by 6 bases and J by 12 bases, and 12 bases separated the two germline ends. Germline values: CDR1 MNHEY, CDR2 SVGAGI. CDR3 length equals 11 residues. The CDR3 protein is CASSRGSAQFF. The CDR3 DNA reads as TGTGCCAGCAGCCGAGGGTCGGCGCAGTTCTTC.